This T cell receptor (beta chain) was recovered during a study of T-cell memory formation after mild COVID-19 (dated by TCRdb to 2020 to 2023). Broadly, across the study: TCR sequence clusters from the two donors were found to be largely donor specific. Two young, previously healthy adult volunteers, one female and one male, were included in the cohort. In a couple of donors, T-cell clones that expanded and contracted after mild COVID-19 were tracked by sequencing TCRalpha and TCRbeta repertoires over time.

TCRdb shows the sequencer as Illumina NovaSeq 6000. TCRalpha and TCRbeta cDNA libraries were constructed by 5'RACE with constant-segment primers, with sample barcodes and unique molecular identifiers being introduced. Trizol reagent was used to extract RNA from every sample. The libraries were amplified in two PCR steps, and the second step added a second sample barcode and Illumina TruSeq adapters. The libraries were sequenced on an Illumina NovaSeq using 2 x 150 bp paired-end reads. Under the source paper's analysis protocol: Reads were demultiplexed and collapsed into UMI-guided consensus sequences with migec v1.2.7. With mixcr v2.1.11, UMI consensuses were aligned to TRA and TRB V and J templates and assembled into clonotypes. Expanded or contracted clonotypes were those called significant by both edgeR and NoisET, with noise models trained on biological replicates. For edgeR calls, the thresholds were a false discovery rate-adjusted p below 0.01 and a log2 fold-change of 1. As an exploratory analysis of dynamics, max-normalized trajectories of the 1000 most abundant clonotypes were examined by PCA with hierarchical clustering. Separately sequenced CD4+ and CD8+ repertoires were used to assign a CD4 or CD8 phenotype to each responding clone. Through fastp at Q25 and MiXCR, TCRdb rebuilt clones from the public reads, retaining in-frame beta chains. Rows matching on CDR3 protein sequence are summarized as one entry with the most common DNA and genes. Here the V and J calls rest on TCRdb's processing, not on the authors' analysis. The sample contains around 250,000 distinct CDR3 sequences, 8% to 10% of them found a single time. The ten largest account for around 20% of the sample.

V is reduced by 0 bases and J by 4 bases, leaving a spacing of 17 bases between them. CDR1 DFQATT and CDR2 SNEGSKA are derived from the germline V gene (reference sequence). Counted from cysteine to phenylalanine, this CDR3 has 16 amino acids. The entry retains the CDR3 DNA only, 48 bases that are in frame from base 1. A note on this clonotype: The target of this receptor is not known. Within one base of it there is no much larger clone, and no base qualities were kept.

Ficoll-Paque density gradient centrifugation was the method used to isolate PBMCs. Broader findings and caveats from the paper: Some responding clones were detected in pre-infection memory, suggesting pre-existing cross-reactive memory T cells joined the SARS-CoV-2 response. Balanced CD4/CD8 phenotypes were observed for clones contracting from day 15 to 85, whereas a bias towards CD4+ was observed for a second wave of clones expanding from day 15 to 37. The study covered only a couple of mild cases, and larger cohorts including severe cases with pre-infection samples were considered necessary. Contracting CD4+ clones appeared mostly in the CM and EM memory subsets, whereas CD8+ clones were enriched in EMRA. Whether the second-wave clones peaking on day 37 were SARS-CoV-2 specific was not confirmed.

This receptor was identified in a man between 18 and 35 years old who had mild COVID-19 (a few samples of this study predate the infection). The sample titles of this study are shuffled in the database, so cell type and time point are left out; the donor was told from shared clones. Sequencing was carried out using PBMCs or a T cell subset sorted from them (not recorded which). Recombination linked TRBV20-1 to TRBJ2-3, with TRBD2 tentatively as D gene (7 bases match). CDR3 region: CSARDQGRVAADTQYF. The nucleotide sequence reads as follows: TGCAGTGCTAGAGATCAGGGGAGGGTAGCAGCAGATACGCAGTATTTT.